The 7 T cell receptor beta chains below were found in one sample sequenced in a study of T cell responses to AZD1222 COVID-19 vaccine (dated by TCRdb to the early 2020s). What the time point label conveys for this sample: baseline before first vaccination. Library prep was done by the immunoSEQ multiplex PCR assay. The source is immuneACCESS, and TCRdb retained only in-frame sequences with V and J called. Part of the clones is not carried over; for the studies checked, unresolved V genes explain less than half of this, and the remainder is unexplained. For this sample the table gives over 95,000 clones, of which 80% to 90% were detected only once. The ten most abundant clones make up under 8.5% of the sample. The source material was peripheral blood, sampled on day 0 of AZD1222 vaccination. The receptors were sampled from an adult in good health.

V is TRBV5-1 and J is TRBJ2-7; D gene uncertain. Trimming took 0 bases from V and 3 from J, leaving 13 bases between them. This CDR3 spans 15 amino acids. CDR1 and CDR2 (germline): SGHRS, YFSETQ. The CDR3 protein is CASSLAGRNYYEQYF. The CDR3 DNA is TGCGCCAGCAGCTTGGCCGGCCGGAATTACTACGAGCAGTACTTC.

CDR3 protein: CATSDYQGSGYTF. CDR3 DNA: TGTGCCACCAGTGATTATCAGGGGAGCGGCTACACCTTC. This chain links TRBV24-1 with TRBJ1-2; tentatively, D is TRBD1 (6 bases). V was trimmed by 2 bases and J by 8 bases, leaving 11 bases between them. Germline V CDR1 and CDR2: KGHDR, SFDVKD. The length of the CDR3 is 13 residues.

V and J are TRBV7-3 and TRBJ2-3, with 8 bases matching TRBD2. The CDR3 has 15 residues. V shed 2 bases, J shed 4 bases, and the junction held 5 bases outside the gene matches. Per the germline V gene, CDR1 is SGHTA and CDR2 is FQGTGA. CDR3 nucleotide sequence: TGTGCCAGCAGCTTATCCAGCGGGAGCGCAGATACGCAGTATTTT. Amino acid sequence: CASSLSSGSADTQYF.

CDR3 nucleotides: TGTGCCAGCAGCGGCCCTGGGGCTAGTGCGCAGTTCTTC. Its protein is CASSGPGASAQFF. V is TRBV5-6 and J is TRBJ2-1; D perhaps matches TRBD1 (5 bases). The germline CDR1 and CDR2 sequences are SGHDT and YYEEEE. Between the trimmed V and J ends, which lost 4 bases and 12 bases, there was a span of 17 bases. This CDR3 contains 13 residues.

V gene TRBV10-3 combines with J gene TRBJ2-1; D unresolved. In germline, CDR1 is ENHRY, CDR2 SYGVKD. The CDR3 runs 15 residues. Trimming stripped 2 bases from V and 0 bases from J, with 8 bases between. CDR3 residues: CAISEAPSSYNEQFF. DNA for the CDR3: TGTGCCATCAGTGAGGCCCCTTCCTCCTACAATGAGCAGTTCTTC.

In its sample, this clone was seen once. The chain employs TRBV7-9 and TRBJ2-7; D not resolved. The CDR3 sequence is 13 residues long. Looked up from germline, CDR1 is SEHNR and CDR2 is FQNEAQ (reference sequence). The germline V and J ends were trimmed by 6 bases and 2 bases, with 11 bases remaining between them. CDR3 coding DNA: TGTGCCAGCAGAGCTAGGAACACCTACGAGCAGTACTTC. Its translation is CASRARNTYEQYF.

The genes are TRBV15 and TRBJ2-7; D might be TRBD2 (6 bases). Per germline, CDR1 LNHNV and CDR2 YYDKDF (reference sequence). Trimming stripped 5 bases from V and 7 bases from J, with 24 bases between. The CDR3 is 16 amino acids. The CDR3 region has the DNA TGTGCCACCAGCGTTGCTACGGGACGGGGGTTGGGGGAGCAGTACTTC. Its translation: CATSVATGRGLGEQYF.